This TCR beta chain was captured in a study of identical twins. Points from the study as a whole: The authors drew conclusions from cross-sectional statistical analysis rather than following the same donors. In beta out-of-frame sequences, the excess sharing between twins was weaker.

In the case of this clonotype: Its antigen is undetermined.

MiXCR was run by TCRdb on the 5' RACE reads, yielding one entry per CDR3 protein. The sample has 350,000 to 500,000 distinct CDR3 sequences, about a fifth seen once. The germline gives CDR1 MNHEY, CDR2 SVGEGT. This CDR3 is 13 amino acids long. Trimming left V 5 bases short and J 4 bases short, with 11 bases between. The V call is TRBV6-2 or TRBV6-3, the J call TRBJ1-2, with D perhaps matching TRBD1 (5 bases). Source material: naive T cells sorted from blood. The sequence came from a man over 45 in good health. As DNA, the CDR3 is TGTGCCAGCAGTCGGGACGGATTCTATGGCTACACCTTC. Amino acid sequence: CASSRDGFYGYTF.